The 27 T cell receptor beta chains presented below share a single source sample, sequenced in a study of T cells in localized non-small cell lung cancer. Data came from immunoSEQ multiplex PCR; TCRdb stores just in-frame clones and leaves some out. This repertoire shows 7,500 to 9,000 clones, over 75% found once; its top ten account for approximately 30%. The sequencing here drew on peripheral blood, taken before any cancer treatment. These receptors were collected from a male donor aged 60 or over with stage III lung adenocarcinoma.

The chain carries TRBV4-3 and TRBJ2-7; D unresolved. Germline V lookup: CDR1 LGHNA, CDR2 YSLEER. V shed 1 base and J shed 6 bases, with 10 bases lying between them. The CDR3 covers 13 residues. The CDR3: CASSQAWVGEQYF. DNA for the CDR3: TGCGCCAGCAGCCAAGCCTGGGTCGGCGAGCAGTACTTC.

V is TRBV11-2 and J is TRBJ1-1; 8 positions match TRBD1. CDR3 length: 16 amino acids. Unmatched junction bases numbered 10, after V lost 3 bases and J lost 4 bases. CDR1 SGHAT and CDR2 FQNNGV come from the germline V gene. CDR3 in amino acids: CASSFGTGGWGTEAFF. The CDR3, as DNA: TGTGCCAGCAGCTTTGGGACAGGAGGTTGGGGCACTGAAGCTTTCTTT.

The chain joins TRBV7-8 to TRBJ2-5; TRBD2 is a possible D gene (6 bases). Trimming removed 6 bases at V and 9 bases at J, with 17 bases between. Germline CDR1 is SGHVS and CDR2 is FQNEAQ. This CDR3 spans 13 amino acids. The CDR3 DNA reads as TGTGCCAGCAGAGAGACGGAGGGATCGGCCCAGTACTTC. Protein sequence: CASRETEGSAQYF.

The genes are TRBV6-1 and TRBJ2-3, with TRBD2 identical over 12 bases. With V trimmed by 4 bases and J by 7 bases, 12 bases remained unmatched. Germline V CDR1 and CDR2: MNHNS, SASEGT. This CDR3 is built from 17 residues. The CDR3 loop reads CASSAYPTSGGRNTQYF. The CDR3 DNA reads as TGTGCCAGCAGTGCCTATCCAACTAGCGGGGGGCGGAATACGCAGTATTTT.

This sequence joins TRBV7-2 and TRBJ2-3; D remains ambiguous. Trimming left V 1 base short and J 1 base short, with 12 bases between. This CDR3 spans 16 amino acids. Germline-derived CDR1 and CDR2 are SGHTA and FQGNSA. The CDR3 DNA follows: TGTGCCAGCAGCTTAGTGGCGTTGTCTGGCACAGATACGCAGTATTTT. Translated, it gives CASSLVALSGTDTQYF.

V usage is TRBV5-6 and J usage is TRBJ2-7; perhaps D is TRBD1 or TRBD2 (5 bases each). This CDR3 is built from 15 residues. V lost 2 bases, J lost 2 bases, and 14 bases lay in between. CDR1 is SGHDT, CDR2 YYEEEE, per germline. This CDR3 is CASSFRDDLTYEQYF. In DNA form, the CDR3 reads TGTGCCAGCAGCTTCCGGGACGACCTTACCTACGAGCAGTACTTC.

The genes are TRBV29-1 and TRBJ2-3, with 9 bases identical to TRBD2. CDR3 length: 15 residues. Germline values: CDR1 SQVTM, CDR2 ANQGSEA. Losses at the gene ends were 3 bases for V and 0 bases for J; bases not matched to a gene: 4. The CDR3 loop is CSVEASGASTDTQYF. The CDR3, as DNA: TGCAGCGTTGAGGCTAGCGGGGCCAGCACAGATACGCAGTATTTT.

The chain couples TRBV19 to TRBJ1-2, with 9 bases fitting TRBD1. Germline V gene sequence: CDR1 LNHDA, CDR2 SQIVND (reference sequence). The CDR3 is made up of 15 amino acids. V was pared by 1 base and J by 3 bases, with 3 bases of the junction left unmatched. CDR3 bases: TGTGCCAGTAGTATAGTTAGACAGGGGGACTATGGCTACACCTTC. Protein product: CASSIVRQGDYGYTF.

The J gene is TRBJ2-1, the V gene TRBV29-1, with no clear D. Germline values: CDR1 SQVTM, CDR2 ANQGSEA. Trimming shortened V by 7 bases and J by 9 bases, and 10 bases separated the two germline ends. CDR3 size: 10 residues. The CDR3 loop is CSGHLGEQFF. CDR3 DNA: TGCAGCGGGCACTTGGGTGAGCAGTTCTTC.

This rearrangement joins TRBV7-6 to TRBJ1-4, with no clear D. Germline V gene data show CDR1 as SGHVS and CDR2 as FNYEAQ. The germline V and J ends were trimmed by 1 base and 2 bases, with 2 bases remaining between them. The CDR3 runs 13 residues. The CDR3 nucleotides are TGTGCCAGCAGCTTAGGTACTAATGAAAAACTGTTTTTT. Its protein product is CASSLGTNEKLFF.

This clone was seen a single time. V is TRBV5-1 and J is TRBJ1-6, with 8 bases matching TRBD1. The CDR3 is 15 amino acids. V shed 2 bases and J 8 bases; nucleotides not matched to a gene: 6. CDR1 and CDR2 (germline): SGHRS, YFSETQ. The CDR3 nucleotides read TGCGCCAGCAGCTTAGGGACAGGCGAATATTCACCCCTCCACTTT. Its protein is CASSLGTGEYSPLHF.

J is TRBJ2-3 and V is TRBV5-1; D not resolved. CDR3 length: 14 residues. Germline CDR1 and CDR2: SGHRS and YFSETQ. The V end was cut by 2 bases, the J end by 4 bases, with 11 bases between. The CDR3 protein is CASSFRGEADTQYF. CDR3 DNA: TGCGCCAGCAGCTTCCGTGGAGAAGCAGATACGCAGTATTTT.

This chain uses TRBV6-5 with TRBJ2-7; possibly TRBD1 or TRBD2 for D (5 bases each). Per germline, CDR1 MNHEY and CDR2 SVGAGI. This CDR3 is built from 14 residues. The V gene lost 4 bases and the J gene lost 2 bases, with 12 bases spanning the gap. CDR3 DNA sequence: TGTGCCAGCAGTTCCGGGACCCTCACCTACGAGCAGTACTTC. Translated, it gives CASSSGTLTYEQYF.

The chain is built from TRBV5-5 and TRBJ2-1, with 11 bases aligning to TRBD1. J was trimmed by 7 bases and V by 3 bases; bases with no gene match: 12. The CDR3 is 17 residues long. The germline V gene has CDR1 SGHKS and CDR2 YYEKEE (reference sequence). CDR3 loop: CASSYSSGGQGANEQFF. DNA of the CDR3: TGTGCCAGCAGCTACTCATCCGGCGGACAGGGGGCTAATGAGCAGTTCTTC.

The V gene is TRBV28, the J gene TRBJ1-1; no clear D gene. V lost 2 bases and J 1 base, leaving 8 bases between the germline ends. The CDR3 loop spans 14 amino acids. CDR1 is MDHEN and CDR2 is SYDVKM in the germline V gene. CDR3 coding DNA: TGTGCCAGCAGTTTACTCTCTGGGAACACTGAAGCTTTCTTT. Translated, it gives CASSLLSGNTEAFF.

This chain links TRBV6-1 with TRBJ1-2; no definite D call. The CDR3 spans 15 residues. The V end lost 7 bases, the J end lost 5 bases, and 20 bases lay between the germline ends. Per germline, CDR1 MNHNS and CDR2 SASEGT. The CDR3 sequence is CASTLVPGSLYGYTF. The CDR3 coding sequence is TGTGCCAGCACCCTAGTCCCCGGAAGTCTTTATGGCTACACCTTC.

This clone came up a few times. This sequence joins TRBV5-6 and TRBJ1-5; D possibly corresponds to TRBD1 (5 bases). This CDR3 is built from 15 residues. Germline-derived CDR1 and CDR2 are SGHDT and YYEEEE. Trimming took 0 bases from V and 11 from J, leaving 18 bases between them. CDR3 sequence (DNA): TGTGCCAGCAGCTTGGGGGGACCCGGAGGTCGGGCCCAGCATTTT. Translating it yields CASSLGGPGGRAQHF.

The gene calls are TRBV7-2 and TRBJ2-1, with 11 positions matching TRBD1. CDR3 length equals 17 residues. CDR1 and CDR2 from the germline V gene are SGHTA and FQGNSA. The J segment lost 9 bases and the V segment lost 0 bases, leaving 10 bases of the junction unmatched. The CDR3 here is CASSLASTGTGGGEQFF. Written as DNA, the CDR3 is TGTGCCAGCAGCTTAGCTAGCACAGGGACAGGGGGAGGTGAGCAGTTCTTC. The complete variable domain, with remaining parts taken from reference TRBV7-2 and TRBJ2-1, reads GAGVSQSPSNKVTEKGKDVELRCDPISGHTALYWYRQSLGQGLEFLIYFQGNSAPDKSGLPSDRFSAERTGGSVSTLTIQRTQQEDSAVYLCASSLASTGTGGGEQFFGPGTRLTVL.

The V and J genes are TRBV7-2 and TRBJ1-1; no clear D. CDR1 and CDR2 (germline): SGHTA, FQGNSA. Trimming took 3 bases from V and 7 from J, leaving 12 bases between them. The CDR3 sequence is 13 residues long. The CDR3 DNA follows: TGTGCCAGCAGCTTGGTAAGACCGGGTGAAGCTTTCTTT. Translation: CASSLVRPGEAFF.

The genes are TRBV6-6 and TRBJ2-3; TRBD1 matches at 8 bases. This CDR3 contains 16 residues. Looked up from germline, CDR1 is MNHNY and CDR2 is SVGAGI (reference sequence). The J segment lost 2 bases and the V segment lost 4 bases, leaving 8 bases of the junction unmatched. CDR3 amino acids: CASSFSGGGFTDTQYF. The CDR3 coding sequence is TGTGCCAGCAGTTTTTCAGGGGGCGGATTCACAGATACGCAGTATTTT.

As for this clone: The CDR3 ends on some other residue instead of the conserved phenylalanine or tryptophan, so this is likely a read error. Here the CDR3 reads CARSLRRNTEAFL. The CDR3 DNA follows: TGTGCCAGAAGCTTGAGGAGGAACACTGAAGCTTTCCTT. V gene TRBV5-3 combines with J gene TRBJ1-1; D remains unclear. TRBV5-3 is an ORF, with its function uncertain. Trimming took 1 base from V and 1 from J, leaving 5 bases between them. The CDR3 sequence is 13 residues long.

This chain links TRBV25-1 with TRBJ1-2; D remains unclear. The CDR3 extends over 12 amino acids. The V gene lost 4 bases and the J gene lost 7 bases, with 10 bases spanning the gap. The V gene's germline CDR1 is MGHDK and CDR2 SYGVNS. This CDR3 reads CASSGSTGGYTF. Here the CDR3 DNA reads TGTGCCAGCAGTGGGTCAACCGGTGGCTACACCTTC.

The sample holds one count of this clone. V is TRBV7-8 and J is TRBJ2-5, with a weak D call TRBD1 (5 bases). The CDR3 spans 12 residues. Germline CDR1 is SGHVS and CDR2 is FQNEAQ. The CDR3 nucleotides read TGTGCGGGGCGGCCCTTTGGGGAGACCCAGTACTTC. Translating it yields CAGRPFGETQYF.

The CDR3 coding sequence is TGTGCCAGTTGGGCTGGGGGACAGGGGGCCCAGAATAGCAATCAGCCCCAGCATTTT. It encodes CASWAGGQGAQNSNQPQHF. The gene calls are TRBV19 and TRBJ1-5, with 12 bases aligning to TRBD1. The V segment lost 8 bases and the J segment 0 bases; nucleotides outside the gene matches: 14. The CDR3 has 19 amino acids. Germline V gene lookup returns CDR1 LNHDA and CDR2 SQIVND (reference sequence). The full variable domain, its missing parts supplied by reference TRBV19 and TRBJ1-5, is DGGITQSPKYLFRKEGQNVTLSCEQNLNHDAMYWYRQDPGQGLRLIYYSQIVNDFQKGDIAEGYSVSREKKESFPLTVTSAQKNPTAFYLCASWAGGQGAQNSNQPQHFGDGTRLSIL.

The V and J genes are TRBV5-8 and TRBJ2-3, with D perhaps matching TRBD1 or TRBD2 (6 bases each). Trimming stripped 2 bases from V and 2 bases from J, with 12 bases between. The CDR3 length is 15 residues. Germline V lookup: CDR1 SGHTS, CDR2 YDEGEE. The CDR3 DNA sequence: TGTGCCAGCAGCTTAGGGGGGTCATACACAGATACGCAGTATTTT. Translated: CASSLGGSYTDTQYF.

This clone was seen just once. This chain links TRBV5-1 with TRBJ2-5; D is unclear. This CDR3 has 12 residues. The V gene's germline CDR1 is SGHRS and CDR2 YFSETQ. V shed 9 bases and J shed 1 base, with 10 bases lying between them. CDR3 nucleotide sequence: TGCGCCAACCCCCGGACCCAAGAGACCCAGTACTTC. The encoded protein is CANPRTQETQYF.

V usage is TRBV5-5 and J usage is TRBJ2-2; 7 bases fit TRBD1. Trimming removed 4 bases from V and 8 bases from J; junction bases left unmatched: 14. The CDR3 has 16 amino acids. Germline V gives CDR1 SGHKS, CDR2 YYEKEE (reference sequence). The CDR3 DNA reads as TGTGCCAGCAGCCCCCGTGAAGGGGGCTTGGGAGGGGAGCTGTTTTTT. This sequence encodes CASSPREGGLGGELFF.